This T cell receptor (beta chain) was observed in a study of T cells in Graves' hyperthyroidism and ophthalmopathy. Broader study findings: Most clonotypes expanded in thyroid above 0.001 were likewise present in blood.

The J segment lost 11 bases and the V segment lost 6 bases, leaving 8 bases of the junction unmatched. The CDR3 is 14 residues long. It was RNA transcripts that yielded the amplified TCR beta CDR3 regions. First-round RT-PCR targeting the TCR CDR3 was performed with the HTBI primer set. MiXCR was run by TCRdb on the multiplex PCR reads, yielding one entry per CDR3 protein. Here the sample spans under 350,000 distinct CDR3 sequences, 20% to 30% being singletons. This clonotype showed up many times. The antigen is undetermined. The chain links TRBV12-3 or TRBV12-4 to TRBJ2-6; TRBD1 matches at 9 bases. The sequence derives from a man aged 40-50 years with Graves' hyperthyroidism that later progressed to Graves' ophthalmopathy. The sequencing input was blood. In nucleotides, the CDR3 is TGTGCCAGCAGCAGTACAGGGGGCTTTGACGTCCTGACTTTC. Translated, it gives CASSSTGGFDVLTF.